This TCR beta chain was profiled in a study of PD-L1 blockade in urothelial cancer. Study as a whole: Blood was tested 3 weeks (second dose) and 6 weeks into treatment. A median of about 140,000 T cells was found in the blood samples.

The time point was: peripheral blood 6 weeks after treatment start. The protocol was immunoSEQ multiplex PCR, while the TCRdb copy is restricted to in-frame clones and leaves out a portion. The table has around 80,000 clones, approximately 89% seen once. CDR1 and CDR2 (germline): SGHVS, FQNEAQ. With 3 bases clipped from V and 8 bases from J, the junction kept 7 bases outside the gene matches. The CDR3 runs to 15 residues. The rearrangement joins TRBV7-8 to TRBJ2-1, with 10 nucleotides matching TRBD2. The origin of this receptor is an elderly woman with urothelial cancer. Sequenced here: PBMCs, sampled around atezolizumab (anti-PD-L1) treatment. The CDR3 is CASSFSSGRIHEQFF. The CDR3 DNA reads as TGTGCCAGCAGCTTCTCTAGCGGGAGAATCCATGAGCAGTTCTTC.